This T cell receptor (beta chain) emerged from a study of T cell responses to AZD1222 COVID-19 vaccine. Study outcomes and limitations: Clonal diversity may have been underestimated in mostly white British donors. The study identified only a handful of AZD1222 recipients as seropositive at baseline. Nearly half of spike-specific TCRs reportedly go after variant regions that carry no mutations.

Generated by immunoSEQ multiplex PCR, the TCRdb table keeps only in-frame clones and is missing some. This table has about 130,000 clones, about 88% appearing once. The CDR3 is 17 amino acids. V lost 1 base, J lost 2 bases, and 17 bases lay in between. The V gene's germline CDR1 is SGHAT and CDR2 FQNNGV. This clone has only a few counts. The antigen remains unidentified. Source: peripheral blood, taken on day 0 of MenACWY control vaccination. This rearrangement joins TRBV11-2 to TRBJ1-2; no firm D call. This receptor was identified in an adult in good health. CDR3 sequence (DNA): TGTGCCAGCAGCTTAGGGCGTCTCCCACGCACCAACTATGGCTACACCTTC. It encodes CASSLGRLPRTNYGYTF.